The 28 T cell receptor beta chains below all came from one sample that was sequenced in a study of shared clonotypes between healthy human individuals. The table came from immunoSEQ multiplex PCR; TCRdb's copy has only in-frame clones and leaves some out. The sample contains more than 1.2 million clones, roughly 98.5% of which appear only once. The sample comprised naive CD4+ T cells sorted from blood. Subset: CD45RA+ positively selected. Receptors were obtained from a man aged 25-40 years in good health.

V gene TRBV19 combines with J gene TRBJ2-1; tentatively, D is TRBD2 (5 bases). V was trimmed by 1 base and J by 10 bases, leaving 14 bases between them. Germline lookup yields CDR1 LNHDA and CDR2 SQIVND (reference sequence). The CDR3 consists of 14 residues. The DNA for the CDR3 is TGTGCCAGTAGTATAGCAGTTAGCGCGGGCGAGCAGTTCTTC. Amino acids: CASSIAVSAGEQFF.

The chain combines TRBV28 with TRBJ1-1; the match to TRBD1 covers 7 bases. With V trimmed by 7 bases and J by 5 bases, 13 bases remained unmatched. This CDR3 spans 15 amino acids. Germline CDR1 and CDR2: MDHEN and SYDVKM. The CDR3 nucleotides are TGTGCCAGCAACTTGGACAGGCCGGGAAAAACTGAAGCTTTCTTT. Protein: CASNLDRPGKTEAFF.

The chain uses TRBV6-5 and TRBJ1-2; D call uncertain. V was trimmed by 7 bases and J by 0 bases, leaving 9 bases between them. The length of the CDR3 is 13 residues. The V gene's germline CDR1 is MNHEY and CDR2 SVGAGI. The CDR3 loop is CASTNSANYGYTF. DNA of the CDR3: TGTGCCAGCACTAACAGCGCTAACTATGGCTACACCTTC.

V gene TRBV5-1 combines with J gene TRBJ2-1; possibly TRBD2 for D (6 bases). This CDR3 comprises 16 residues. Trimming took 1 base from V and 7 from J, leaving 18 bases between them. Germline CDR1 is SGHRS and CDR2 is YFSETQ. The CDR3 region is CASSLLETRHSNEQFF. CDR3 nucleotides: TGCGCCAGCAGCTTGTTGGAGACTAGGCATTCGAATGAGCAGTTCTTC.

V usage is TRBV30 and J usage is TRBJ1-4, with TRBD1 matching over 8 bases. CDR3 size: 14 residues. J was trimmed by 8 bases and V by 2 bases; bases with no gene match: 7. Germline V gene lookup returns CDR1 GTSNPN and CDR2 SVGIG (reference sequence). The CDR3 sequence: CAWSRSRGREKLFF. CDR3 nucleotide sequence: TGTGCCTGGAGTAGAAGCAGGGGGCGCGAAAAACTGTTTTTT.

J is TRBJ1-2 and V is TRBV27, with D perhaps matching TRBD1 (5 bases). The V end was cut by 1 base, the J end by 2 bases, with 17 bases between. CDR1 and CDR2 (germline): MNHEY, SMNVEV (reference sequence). This CDR3 region has 17 residues. The CDR3 spells CASSLLGRVRLNYGYTF. The CDR3 DNA reads as TGTGCCAGCAGTTTATTGGGACGTGTGCGTCTAAACTATGGCTACACCTTC.

This chain joins TRBV28 and TRBJ1-2; D gene uncertain. The CDR3 consists of 13 residues. Germline CDR1 and CDR2: MDHEN and SYDVKM. Trimming stripped 7 bases from V and 6 bases from J, with 15 bases between. CDR3 sequence: CASKEAGQDGYTF. For the CDR3, the DNA is TGTGCCAGCAAAGAGGCAGGTCAAGATGGCTACACCTTC.

The rearrangement joins TRBV7-6 to TRBJ1-1; possible D gene TRBD1, 6 bases. V lost 4 bases and J lost 3, with 9 bases in between. Germline V gene sequence: CDR1 SGHVS, CDR2 FNYEAQ. This CDR3 contains 13 residues. CDR3 sequence: CASSSGDYTEAFF. In DNA form, the CDR3 reads TGTGCCAGCAGCTCAGGGGATTACACTGAAGCTTTCTTT.

Points on this clone: The sample carries other DNA sequences with the same CDR3. The chain links TRBV5-1 to TRBJ1-5; 9 nucleotides line up with TRBD1. This CDR3 has 16 amino acids. Germline lookup yields CDR1 SGHRS and CDR2 YFSETQ. V dropped 1 base and J dropped 1; count of bases not matched to a gene: 3. The CDR3 coding sequence is TGCGCCAGCAGCTTGACCGGACAGGGGAGCAATCAGCCCCAGCATTTT. Its protein is CASSLTGQGSNQPQHF.

CDR3 DNA: TGCGCCAGCAGCTTAGGCGGGACAGGGCGCACAGATACGCAGTATTTT. Translation gives CASSLGGTGRTDTQYF. The V and J genes are TRBV5-1 and TRBJ2-3; 9 nucleotides match TRBD1. Trimming cost V 2 bases and J 1 base; bases outside gene matches: 5. Germline loops: CDR1 SGHRS, CDR2 YFSETQ. The CDR3 consists of 16 residues.

The gene calls are TRBV18 and TRBJ2-7, with D hard to call. The CDR3 runs to 13 residues. In germline, CDR1 is KGHSH, CDR2 LQKENI. With 2 bases removed from V and 3 bases from J, the gap between germline ends came to 8 bases. The CDR3 protein is CASSPDLGYEQYF. Here the CDR3 DNA reads TGTGCCAGCTCACCAGACTTGGGCTACGAGCAGTACTTC. Looking up the rest from reference TRBV18 and TRBJ2-7 gives the full variable domain: NAGVMQNPRHLVRRRGQEARLRCSPMKGHSHVYWYRQLPEEGLKFMVYLQKENIIDESGMPKERFSAEFPKEGPSILRIQQVVRGDSAAYFCASSPDLGYEQYFGPGTRLTVT.

A word on this clone: Within the sample, other DNA sequences also encode this same CDR3. V is TRBV28 and J is TRBJ2-7; D is undetermined. This CDR3 region has 11 residues. Trimming took off 1 base at V and 6 bases at J, with 4 bases between the two ends. The V gene's germline CDR1 is MDHEN and CDR2 SYDVKM. CDR3 bases: TGTGCCAGCAGTTTATCCCTCGAGCAGTACTTC. Encoded protein: CASSLSLEQYF.

The rearrangement links TRBV28 to TRBJ2-2; D is possibly TRBD1 or TRBD2 (5 bases each). The length of the CDR3 is 15 residues. CDR1 and CDR2 (germline): MDHEN, SYDVKM. V gave up 10 bases and J gave up 6 bases, with 21 bases separating them. The CDR3 spells CANHSPRRGAGELFF. CDR3 DNA sequence: TGTGCCAACCACTCCCCGAGGAGAGGGGCCGGGGAGCTGTTTTTT.

The chain recombines TRBV21-1 with TRBJ2-6; whether TRBD2, the table's D call, matches the DNA was not checked. TRBV21-1 is a pseudogene. The CDR3 has 21 residues. The CDR3 here is CASSKWGLALTPNSGANVLTF. Written as DNA, the CDR3 is TGTGCCAGCAGCAAATGGGGACTAGCTTTGACCCCTAACTCTGGGGCCAACGTCCTGACTTTC.

CDR3 sequence: CASNPQGRQLNQPQHF. The CDR3 DNA reads as TGTGCCAGCAATCCGCAGGGGCGACAGCTCAATCAGCCCCAGCATTTT. V gene TRBV28 combines with J gene TRBJ1-5; TRBD1 is a possible D gene (6 bases). Trimming took 7 bases from V and 3 from J, leaving 19 bases between them. Germline V gives CDR1 MDHEN, CDR2 SYDVKM. The CDR3 is 16 amino acids.

This chain connects TRBV28 to TRBJ2-7; D possibly uses TRBD1 or TRBD2 (5 bases each). Trimming left V 5 bases short and J 3 bases short, with 11 bases between. Germline CDR1 is MDHEN and CDR2 is SYDVKM. The CDR3 is 13 residues long. The CDR3 nucleotides read TGTGCCAGCAGTCACTGGGACCACTACGAGCAGTACTTC. As protein: CASSHWDHYEQYF.

Only one count was recorded for this clone. DNA for the CDR3: TGTGCCATCAGGGATTATAGCGGGAGGGAGTACAATGAGCAGTTCTTC. This gives the protein CAIRDYSGREYNEQFF. The V gene is TRBV10-3, the J gene TRBJ2-1, with TRBD2 matching 11 bases. Germline V CDR1 and CDR2: ENHRY, SYGVKD. The CDR3 extends over 16 amino acids. V trimming: 6 bases; J trimming: 4 bases; junction bases outside the gene matches: 8.

The genes are TRBV19 and TRBJ1-5; 8 bases line up with TRBD1. J lost 7 bases, V lost 5 bases, and 7 bases had no gene match. Germline loops: CDR1 LNHDA, CDR2 SQIVND (reference sequence). This CDR3 spans 14 amino acids. In nucleotides, the CDR3 is TGTGCCAGTAGTGCCCAGGGGGCCTGGCAGCCCCAGCATTTT. Its protein is CASSAQGAWQPQHF.

This clone appeared a single time. The V and J genes are TRBV10-3 and TRBJ2-2; maybe TRBD1 (5 bases). This CDR3 comprises 17 residues. The germline gives CDR1 ENHRY, CDR2 SYGVKD. V was pared by 0 bases and J by 3 bases, with 14 bases between. CDR3 amino acids: CAISESVRASDTGELFF. CDR3 nucleotides: TGTGCCATCAGTGAGTCGGTCAGGGCTTCGGACACCGGGGAGCTGTTTTTT.

The V and J genes are TRBV5-1 and TRBJ2-5; 11 nucleotides align to TRBD2. The germline gives CDR1 SGHRS, CDR2 YFSETQ. J gave up 5 bases and V 4 bases, and 10 bases lay outside the gene matches. The length of the CDR3 is 16 residues. CDR3 nucleotides: TGCGCCAGCAGCCCCCCCGGGACTAGCGGAACTGAGACCCAGTACTTC. This codes for CASSPPGTSGTETQYF. The full variable domain, rest sourced from reference TRBV5-1 and TRBJ2-5, is KAGVTQTPRYLIKTRGQQVTLSCSPISGHRSVSWYQQTPGQGLQFLFEYFSETQRNKGNFPGRFSGRQFSNSRSEMNVSTLELGDSALYLCASSPPGTSGTETQYFGPGTRLLVL.

The genes are TRBV2 and TRBJ2-2, with 15 positions matching TRBD2. The CDR3 length is 18 residues. J gave up 2 bases and V 8 bases, and 9 bases lay outside the gene matches. Looked up from germline, CDR1 is SNHLY and CDR2 is FYNNEI. The CDR3 nucleotides read TGTGCCAGCGGAGGGACTAGCGGGAGGATATCCAACACCGGGGAGCTGTTTTTT. Its translation is CASGGTSGRISNTGELFF.

This rearrangement joins TRBV6-6 to TRBJ2-7; 9 nucleotides line up with TRBD2. This CDR3 region has 15 residues. In germline, CDR1 is MNHNY, CDR2 SVGAGI (reference sequence). V trimming: 6 bases; J trimming: 0 bases; junction bases outside the gene matches: 6. The CDR3 sequence: CASRNSGRSSYEQYF. The CDR3 nucleotides are TGTGCCAGCAGAAATAGCGGGAGAAGCTCCTACGAGCAGTACTTC.

The gene calls are TRBV6-4 and TRBJ2-7, with D perhaps matching TRBD2 (6 bases). V was cut by 6 bases and J by 2 bases, with 11 bases left in between. This CDR3 is built from 13 residues. Germline V lookup: CDR1 MRHNA, CDR2 SNTAGT. The CDR3 DNA is TGTGCCAGCAGGGTAGCGGAGGCCTACGAGCAGTACTTC. Translation: CASRVAEAYEQYF.

This chain links TRBV4-1 with TRBJ1-1; unclear D gene. V lost 0 bases, J lost 7 bases, and 24 bases lay in between. The CDR3 covers 18 residues. Germline V gene data show CDR1 as MGHRA and CDR2 as YSYEKL. The CDR3 sequence: CASSQESPSEAVIYEAFF. Here the CDR3 DNA reads TGCGCCAGCAGCCAAGAAAGCCCGTCTGAGGCCGTAATCTATGAAGCTTTCTTT.

The count of this clone is one. The chain has TRBV6-1 and TRBJ1-1, with no clear D. Per germline, CDR1 MNHNS and CDR2 SASEGT. This CDR3 region has 13 residues. Trimming pared 6 bases from V and 2 bases from J, leaving 10 bases between. CDR3 region: CASSYEVNTEAFF. The CDR3 DNA sequence: TGTGCCAGCAGCTACGAGGTTAACACTGAAGCTTTCTTT.

This clone was recorded only once. The chain couples TRBV28 to TRBJ1-1; weak D call: TRBD1 (6 bases). Per germline, CDR1 MDHEN and CDR2 SYDVKM. Trimming pared 6 bases from V and 7 bases from J, leaving 18 bases between. This CDR3 has 14 residues. In nucleotides, the CDR3 is TGTGCCAGCAGCTTCCCCCAGGGGCGGGGTGAAGCTTTCTTT. Translating it yields CASSFPQGRGEAFF.

The chain combines TRBV2 with TRBJ2-1; 8 positions agree with TRBD1. This CDR3 has 16 amino acids. Germline-derived CDR1 and CDR2 are SNHLY and FYNNEI. Germline trimming cut 7 bases from V and 2 bases from J; bases unmatched to any gene: 10. The CDR3 is CASTPRTGGTYNEQFF. The DNA for the CDR3 is TGTGCCAGCACCCCCCGCACAGGGGGAACCTACAATGAGCAGTTCTTC.

The rearrangement links TRBV5-1 to TRBJ1-4, with D possibly matching TRBD1 (5 bases). Trimming took 4 bases from V and 0 from J, leaving 13 bases between them. This CDR3 is built from 16 residues. Germline lookup yields CDR1 SGHRS and CDR2 YFSETQ. The CDR3 is CASSPNRIATNEKLFF. The CDR3, as DNA: TGCGCCAGCAGCCCTAACAGGATTGCAACTAATGAAAAACTGTTTTTT.